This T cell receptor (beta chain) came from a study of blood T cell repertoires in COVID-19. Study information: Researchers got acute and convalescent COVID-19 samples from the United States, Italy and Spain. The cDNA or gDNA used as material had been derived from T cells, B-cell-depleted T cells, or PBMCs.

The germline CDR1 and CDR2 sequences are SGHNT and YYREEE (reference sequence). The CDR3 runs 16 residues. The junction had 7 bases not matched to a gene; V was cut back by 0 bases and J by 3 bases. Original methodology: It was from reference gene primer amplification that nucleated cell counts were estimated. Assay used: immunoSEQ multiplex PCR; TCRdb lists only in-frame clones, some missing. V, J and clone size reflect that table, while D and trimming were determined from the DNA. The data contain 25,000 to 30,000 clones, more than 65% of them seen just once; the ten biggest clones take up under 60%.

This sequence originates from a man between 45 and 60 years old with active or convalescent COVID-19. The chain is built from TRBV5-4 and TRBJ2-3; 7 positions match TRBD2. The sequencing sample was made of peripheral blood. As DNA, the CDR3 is TGTGCCAGCAGCTTGGCCGCGGGAGTAGGGACAGATACGCAGTATTTT. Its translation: CASSLAAGVGTDTQYF.